Shown below are 11 T cell receptor beta chains from a single sample sequenced in a study of blood T cell repertoires in COVID-19. Only in-frame clones appear in the TCRdb table, and some are missing; sequencing was by immunoSEQ multiplex PCR. The data show some 250,000 clones, roughly 90% seen once. Sequenced input: peripheral blood. These receptors originate from a woman aged 30 to 39 with COVID-19, enrolled during active disease.

CDR3 protein: CASIPTSGDYNEQFF. The CDR3 bases are TGTGCCAGCATCCCGACTAGCGGGGACTACAATGAGCAGTTCTTC. This chain links TRBV7-6 with TRBJ2-1, with 11 bases fitting TRBD2. Germline trimming cut 7 bases from V and 3 bases from J; bases unmatched to any gene: 5. Germline loops: CDR1 SGHVS, CDR2 FNYEAQ. This CDR3 is built from 15 residues.

The rearrangement links TRBV18 to TRBJ1-1; D is perhaps TRBD1 (5 bases). V lost 2 bases, J lost 5 bases, and 18 bases lay in between. The CDR3 runs to 16 residues. The V gene's germline CDR1 is KGHSH and CDR2 LQKENI. CDR3 bases: TGTGCCAGCTCACCATTATCGTCAGGGATGGGGACTGAAGCTTTCTTT. Residues: CASSPLSSGMGTEAFF.

The genes are TRBV11-2 and TRBJ2-7, with TRBD1 matching 10 bases. CDR3 length: 18 amino acids. V lost 1 base and J lost 5; bases outside the gene matches: 14. Germline V lookup: CDR1 SGHAT, CDR2 FQNNGV. This CDR3 reads CASSLAPWTGGIPNEQYF. DNA of the CDR3: TGTGCCAGCAGCTTAGCCCCATGGACAGGGGGAATTCCTAACGAGCAGTACTTC.

The chain employs TRBV5-1 and TRBJ1-6; D is unclear. The CDR3 contains 14 residues. CDR1 is SGHRS and CDR2 is YFSETQ in the germline V gene. V dropped 4 bases and J dropped 14 bases, with 19 bases sitting between them. The CDR3 loop reads CASSPTPSGVSLHF. As DNA, the CDR3 is TGCGCCAGCAGCCCGACTCCCAGCGGGGTTTCCCTCCACTTT.

This clone occurred once. This chain uses TRBV5-1 with TRBJ1-4; D possibly corresponds to TRBD1 (6 bases). V was shortened by 4 bases and J by 5 bases, with 15 bases between the two germline ends. Per the germline V gene, CDR1 is SGHRS and CDR2 is YFSETQ. The CDR3 is 15 residues long. The CDR3 nucleotides are TGCGCCAGCAGCCGATTAGGGGGACCAAATGAAAAACTGTTTTTT. It yields the protein CASSRLGGPNEKLFF.

V and J are TRBV6-6 and TRBJ2-7; 8 bases line up with TRBD2. Germline V lookup: CDR1 MNHNY, CDR2 SVGAGI (reference sequence). The CDR3 length is 15 residues. Unmatched junction bases numbered 7, after V lost 3 bases and J lost 3 bases. As DNA, the CDR3 is TGTGCCAGCAGTTATCCCAGCGGGGGCCACTACGAGCAGTACTTC. Protein sequence: CASSYPSGGHYEQYF.

The CDR3 here is CASSSEQRGLTEAFF. The CDR3 DNA reads as TGCGCCAGCAGCTCAGAACAGAGAGGGCTCACTGAAGCTTTCTTT. The V and J genes are TRBV5-1 and TRBJ1-1; D ambiguous. V lost 3 bases to trimming and J lost 4 bases, with 16 bases between them. The CDR3 totals 15 residues. Germline loops: CDR1 SGHRS, CDR2 YFSETQ.

The rearrangement links TRBV4-1 to TRBJ1-2, with D tentatively TRBD1 (5 bases). This CDR3 has 13 amino acids. V was clipped by 1 base and J by 6 bases, with 9 bases between them. CDR1 and CDR2 (germline): MGHRA, YSYEKL. The CDR3 here is CASSQAPGDGYTF. For the CDR3, the DNA is TGCGCCAGCAGCCAAGCACCGGGGGATGGCTACACCTTC.

This chain uses TRBV5-1 with TRBJ1-5, with 7 bases lining up with TRBD1. J was trimmed by 2 bases and V by 5 bases; bases with no gene match: 10. The CDR3 has 16 amino acids. Germline V CDR1 and CDR2: SGHRS, YFSETQ. The CDR3 spells CASSLRQGNGNQPQHF. CDR3 coding DNA: TGCGCCAGCAGTTTGAGACAGGGAAACGGCAATCAGCCCCAGCATTTT.

The rearrangement uses TRBV30 and TRBJ2-1; tentative D call: TRBD2 (5 bases). Germline V gene sequence: CDR1 GTSNPN, CDR2 SVGIG (reference sequence). This CDR3 is built from 13 residues. V shed 3 bases and J shed 2 bases, with 8 bases lying between them. The CDR3 is CAWSAGTYNEQFF. Written as DNA, the CDR3 is TGTGCCTGGAGCGCCGGGACCTACAATGAGCAGTTCTTC.

The CDR3 here is CASSWTVGPYEQYF. The CDR3, as DNA: TGTGCCAGCAGCTGGACTGTAGGGCCCTACGAGCAGTACTTC. The chain uses TRBV11-2 and TRBJ2-7; maybe TRBD2 (5 bases). The CDR3 length is 14 residues. CDR1 is SGHAT, CDR2 FQNNGV, per germline. The V gene lost 4 bases and the J gene lost 2 bases, with 12 bases spanning the gap.